The clone carrying this TCR beta chain appeared a single time. This specimen includes other DNA sequences encoding the same CDR3. CDR3 length equals 10 residues. From germline, CDR1 is SQVTM and CDR2 ANQGSEA. The ends were cut back, 7 bases at V and 5 bases at J, with 6 bases in the middle. The data stem from a study of shared clonotypes between healthy human individuals. The protocol was immunoSEQ multiplex PCR, while the TCRdb copy is restricted to in-frame clones and leaves out a portion. The sample lists 2 million to 3 million clones, 93% occurring once. The sequenced sample consisted of naive CD4+ T cells from PBMCs. Subset defined: CD45RA+ positively selected. The V and J genes are TRBV29-1 and TRBJ2-1; D is ambiguous. This sequence originates from a man between 18 and 29 years old in good health. Some clones in this sample may be carry-over from other donors' samples. CDR3 DNA: TGCAGCGGCAGTCACAATGAGCAGTTCTTC. Amino acid sequence: CSGSHNEQFF.